This is a list of T cell receptor beta chains from one sample in a study of identical twins. TCRdb called the 5' RACE reads again in MiXCR, with one record for every CDR3 protein. The sample yields fewer than 650,000 distinct CDR3 sequences, more than 9% seen once. These same data were also listed under a study on yellow fever vaccine responses in identical twins.

The sequencing sample was made of PBMCs. The receptors were sampled from a woman aged 18-29 years in good health. The CDR3 runs from the conserved cysteine through the conserved F or W.

V	J	CDR3
TRBV20-1	TRBJ1-5	CSARNSNQPQHF
TRBV12-3/TRBV12-4	TRBJ2-7	CASSLTYYEQYF
TRBV6-1	TRBJ2-5	CASTKGRRETQYF
TRBV6-5	TRBJ1-4	CASSDSSRGPGEKLFF
TRBV2	TRBJ2-5	CASSDGQGLQETQYF
TRBV15	TRBJ2-1	CATSRLGLATYNEQFF
TRBV6-2/TRBV6-3	TRBJ2-1	CASSYATGGSIWVEQFF
TRBV29-1	TRBJ2-7	CSVAGQLGYEQYF
TRBV7-9	TRBJ2-5	CASSPARGTAQETQYF
TRBV12-3/TRBV12-4	TRBJ2-5	CASSPGQAAVETQYF
TRBV15	TRBJ2-1	CATSRERGGDYNEQFF
TRBV29-1	TRBJ2-2	CSVGPQGTGELFF
TRBV7-8	TRBJ2-7	CASSFYPSGGNSYEQYF
TRBV25-1	TRBJ2-5	CASSATGVPETQYF
TRBV20-1	TRBJ1-5	CSAMAWSLADENQPQHF
TRBV5-6	TRBJ2-3	CASSLYGEADTQYF
TRBV20-1	TRBJ2-1	CSAQGISGYNEQFF
TRBV12-3/TRBV12-4	TRBJ2-2	CASSLWSGELFF
TRBV18	TRBJ1-2	CASSPNRVLGYTF
TRBV4-3	TRBJ2-7	CASSQDLGLGGYEQYF
TRBV12-3/TRBV12-4	TRBJ2-7	CASSLALGAVNEQYF
TRBV12-3/TRBV12-4	TRBJ1-1	CASSFGAGTEAFF
TRBV6-2/TRBV6-3	TRBJ2-1	CASSYAGLDYNEQFF
TRBV20-1	TRBJ2-2	CSARNTPGLGNTGELFF
TRBV3-1	TRBJ2-7	CASSPPNPSAGTGGFEQYF
TRBV24-1	TRBJ2-1	CATSGTSRTNEQFF
TRBV12-3/TRBV12-4	TRBJ1-1	CASSPLTLGAEAFF
TRBV6-1	TRBJ2-1	CASRSPSYNEQFF